The subject of this entry is one T cell receptor (beta chain). The source of the sample is a study of PD-L1 blockade in urothelial cancer. The CDR3 is made up of 14 amino acids. Germline CDR1 is SGHTS and CDR2 is YDEGEE. The V gene end was trimmed by 4 bases and the J gene end by 6 bases; junction bases not matched to a gene: 5. TCRdb's copy holds only in-frame clones and misses some; the assay was immunoSEQ multiplex PCR. The sample lists 60,000 or so clones; about 80% were seen once. This receptor was identified in a man aged 70-80 years with urothelial cancer. The gene calls are TRBV5-8 and TRBJ1-4; TRBD1 matches at 8 bases. Here the sequenced sample was PBMCs, taken around atezolizumab (anti-PD-L1) treatment. CDR3 in amino acids: CASSRGQGYEKLFF. CDR3 bases: TGTGCCAGCAGCCGCGGACAGGGCTATGAAAAACTGTTTTTT.